The 5 T cell receptor beta chains below come from one sample, sequenced in a study of T cell responses to AZD1222 COVID-19 vaccine (dated by TCRdb to the early 2020s). What this sample's time point label stands for: baseline before first vaccination. The library was generated by the immunoSEQ multiplex PCR assay. In its TCRdb copy, this immuneACCESS table keeps in-frame sequences only and misses some clones. Where compared with another copy, unresolved V genes explain less than half of these, and the others have no known cause. This sample comprises roughly 140,000 clones, approximately 94% of them detected only once. Of the sample, approximately 5.3% falls within the top ten clones. The sequencing here drew on peripheral blood, taken on day 0 of AZD1222 vaccination. These receptors were collected from an adult in good health.

The chain has TRBV4-3 and TRBJ1-6; D is perhaps TRBD1 (5 bases). The CDR3 sequence is 15 residues long. Trimming took 1 base from V and 8 from J, leaving 12 bases between them. The germline gives CDR1 LGHNA, CDR2 YSLEER. The CDR3 reads CASSQGGREDSPLHF. The DNA of the CDR3 is TGCGCCAGCAGCCAAGGTGGCAGGGAGGATTCACCCCTCCACTTT.

The chain recombines TRBV6-5 with TRBJ1-5; D is possibly TRBD1 (5 bases). The CDR3 sequence is 13 residues long. Trimming shortened V by 10 bases and J by 2 bases, and 12 bases separated the two germline ends. Looked up from germline, CDR1 is MNHEY and CDR2 is SVGAGI. The CDR3 DNA reads TGTGCCACTAGGGGTGGGGGCAATCAGCCCCAGCATTTT. Amino acids: CATRGGGNQPQHF.

V is TRBV19 and J is TRBJ2-7; TRBD2 agrees at 8 bases. V was clipped by 5 bases and J by 2 bases; unmatched bases: 11. CDR1 is LNHDA, CDR2 SQIVND, per germline (reference sequence). The CDR3 contains 16 residues. Here the CDR3 reads CASSRAAGDVPYEQYF. CDR3 nucleotide sequence: TGTGCCAGTAGTCGGGCAGCGGGAGATGTCCCCTACGAGCAGTACTTC.

The J gene is TRBJ2-7, the V gene TRBV3-1 (or the pseudogene TRBV3-2), with 14 bases matching TRBD2. This CDR3 spans 17 amino acids. Losses at the gene ends were 4 bases for V and 4 bases for J; bases not matched to a gene: 9. Germline CDR1 is LGHDT and CDR2 is YNNKEL (reference sequence). The DNA for the CDR3 is TGTGCCAGCAGCCGAGGGACTAGCGGGGGAATGGGTTACGAGCAGTACTTC. It encodes CASSRGTSGGMGYEQYF.

V is TRBV9 and J is TRBJ1-4; a weak D match, TRBD1 (5 bases). The CDR3 covers 15 residues. Germline lookup yields CDR1 SGDLS and CDR2 YYNGEE. V was trimmed by 0 bases and J by 8 bases, leaving 14 bases between them. CDR3 in amino acids: CASSVGGRRDEKLFF. In nucleotides, the CDR3 is TGTGCCAGCAGCGTAGGCGGGAGAAGGGACGAAAAACTGTTTTTT.